Given below is one T cell receptor (beta chain) in context. Antigen: not known. Germline V gene sequence: CDR1 KGHSH, CDR2 LQKENI. There are 12 residues in the CDR3. Trimming removed 3 bases at V and 4 bases at J, with 6 bases between. 60 Vbeta and 13 Jbeta primers were used in PCR. TCRdb keeps only in-frame clones here, not all; method: immunoSEQ multiplex PCR. The sample has 85,000 to 110,000 clones. The data belong to a study of cytomegalovirus exposure and HLA in healthy donors. Study outcomes and limitations: More clonal expansion characterized HLA-associated TCR beta chains than equally common others in a later analysis. The analysis excluded some indistinguishable V segments, including TRBV6-2 and TRBV6-3.

Specimen: PBMCs. V is TRBV18 and J is TRBJ1-1; D uncertain. The source is a man in his forties or fifties in good health and CMV-seronegative. The CDR3 here is CASSPRSTEAFF. In nucleotides, the CDR3 is TGTGCCAGCTCACCCCGGAGCACTGAAGCTTTCTTT.